This T cell receptor beta chain was sequenced in a study of T cell responses to AZD1222 COVID-19 vaccine. Notes on the study in general: Nearly half of spike-specific TCRs reportedly target variant regions that are unmutated in the B.1.351 and B.1.1.7 variants. Every sample of the repertoires postdated the peak T cell response.

Profiled with immunoSEQ multiplex PCR; TCRdb holds only in-frame clones, not every one. The data show roughly 110,000 clones, approximately 87% seen once. The CDR3 is 17 amino acids. The V segment lost 3 bases and the J segment 4 bases; nucleotides outside the gene matches: 6. Concerning this clone itself: Its matching antigen is unknown.

The TCR originated in an adult in good health. This material consisted of peripheral blood, taken on day 0 of AZD1222 vaccination. The chain is built from TRBV5-3 and TRBJ2-5; TRBD2 agrees at 16 bases. TRBV5-3 is reported as an ORF; its role is uncertain. The CDR3 loop is CARSWGLAGGPSETQYF. Here the CDR3 DNA reads TGTGCCAGAAGCTGGGGACTAGCGGGAGGGCCCTCAGAGACCCAGTACTTC.